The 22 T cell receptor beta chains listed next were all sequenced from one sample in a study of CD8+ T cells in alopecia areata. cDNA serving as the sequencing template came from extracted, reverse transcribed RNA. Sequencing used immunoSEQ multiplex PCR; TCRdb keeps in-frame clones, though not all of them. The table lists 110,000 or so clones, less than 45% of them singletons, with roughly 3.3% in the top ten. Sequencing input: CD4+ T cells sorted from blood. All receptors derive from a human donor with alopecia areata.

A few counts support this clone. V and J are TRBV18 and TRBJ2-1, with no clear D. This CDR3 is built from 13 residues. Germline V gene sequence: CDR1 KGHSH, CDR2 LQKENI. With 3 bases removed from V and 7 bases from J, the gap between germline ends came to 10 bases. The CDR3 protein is CASSPGEVNEQFF. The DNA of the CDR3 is TGTGCCAGCTCACCCGGAGAGGTTAATGAGCAGTTCTTC.

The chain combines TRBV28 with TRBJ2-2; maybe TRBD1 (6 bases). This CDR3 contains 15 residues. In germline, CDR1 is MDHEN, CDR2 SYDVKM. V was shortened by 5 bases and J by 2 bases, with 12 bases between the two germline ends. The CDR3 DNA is TGTGCCAGCAGTAGGACAGTTCTAAACACCGGGGAGCTGTTTTTT. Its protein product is CASSRTVLNTGELFF.

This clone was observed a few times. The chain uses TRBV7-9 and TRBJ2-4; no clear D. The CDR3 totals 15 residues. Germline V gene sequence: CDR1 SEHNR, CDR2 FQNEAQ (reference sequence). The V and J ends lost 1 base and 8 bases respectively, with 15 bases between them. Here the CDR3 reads CASSLVLAATDIQYF. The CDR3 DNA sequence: TGTGCCAGCAGCTTAGTCCTGGCCGCCACGGACATTCAGTACTTC.

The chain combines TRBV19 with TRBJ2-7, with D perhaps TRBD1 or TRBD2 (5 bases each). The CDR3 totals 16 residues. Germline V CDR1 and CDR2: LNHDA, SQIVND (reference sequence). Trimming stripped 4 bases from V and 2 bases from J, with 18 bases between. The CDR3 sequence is CASSTAGTRTPYEQYF. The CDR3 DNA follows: TGTGCCAGTAGTACGGCCGGGACCCGGACCCCCTACGAGCAGTACTTC.

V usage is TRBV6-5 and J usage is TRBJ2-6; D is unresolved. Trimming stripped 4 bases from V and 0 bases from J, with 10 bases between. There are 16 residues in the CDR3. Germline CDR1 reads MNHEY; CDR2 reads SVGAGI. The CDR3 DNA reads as TGTGCCAGCAGTTTTACCCTGAGCTCTGGGGCCAACGTCCTGACTTTC. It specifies CASSFTLSSGANVLTF.

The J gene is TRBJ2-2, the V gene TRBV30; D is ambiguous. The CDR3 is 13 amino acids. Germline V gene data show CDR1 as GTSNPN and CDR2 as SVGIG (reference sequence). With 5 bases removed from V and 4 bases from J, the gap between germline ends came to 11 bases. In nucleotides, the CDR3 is TGTGCCTGGGACGGCGTCCCCACCGGGGAGCTGTTTTTT. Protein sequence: CAWDGVPTGELFF.

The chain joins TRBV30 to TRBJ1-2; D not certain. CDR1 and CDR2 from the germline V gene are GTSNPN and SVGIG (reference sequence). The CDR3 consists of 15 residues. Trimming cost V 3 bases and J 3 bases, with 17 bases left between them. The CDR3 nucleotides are TGTGCCTGGAGAGCCCGAGATGGACTTCACTATGGCTACACCTTC. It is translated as CAWRARDGLHYGYTF.

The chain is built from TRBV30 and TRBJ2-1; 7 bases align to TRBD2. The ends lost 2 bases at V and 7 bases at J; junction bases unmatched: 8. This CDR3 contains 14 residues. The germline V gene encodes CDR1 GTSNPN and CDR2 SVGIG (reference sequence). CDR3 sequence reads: CAWSIGGSTNEQFF. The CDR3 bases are TGTGCCTGGAGTATCGGCGGGAGTACGAATGAGCAGTTCTTC.

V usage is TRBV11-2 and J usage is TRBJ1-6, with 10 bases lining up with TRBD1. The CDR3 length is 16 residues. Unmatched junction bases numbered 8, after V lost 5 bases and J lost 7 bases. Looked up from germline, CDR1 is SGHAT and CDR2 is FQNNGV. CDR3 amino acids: CASSLHRDRGNSPLHF. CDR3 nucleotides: TGTGCCAGCAGCCTACACCGGGACAGGGGAAATTCACCCCTCCACTTT.

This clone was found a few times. The CDR3 DNA reads TGCAGCGTTGAAGATCTTAGCAGTCTTAACTATGGCTACACCTTC. This sequence encodes CSVEDLSSLNYGYTF. The chain is built from TRBV29-1 and TRBJ1-2; the D is unclear. This CDR3 is 15 amino acids long. The ends were cut back, 0 bases at V and 1 base at J, with 12 bases in the middle. Germline V gene data show CDR1 as SQVTM and CDR2 as ANQGSEA.

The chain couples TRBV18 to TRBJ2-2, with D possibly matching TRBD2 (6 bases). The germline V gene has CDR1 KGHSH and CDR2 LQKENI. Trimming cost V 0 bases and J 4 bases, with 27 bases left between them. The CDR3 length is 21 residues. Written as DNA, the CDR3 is TGTGCCAGCTCACCACCGTTAAGCGGACTAACTCGATCCTGGGGCACCGGGGAGCTGTTTTTT. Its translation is CASSPPLSGLTRSWGTGELFF.

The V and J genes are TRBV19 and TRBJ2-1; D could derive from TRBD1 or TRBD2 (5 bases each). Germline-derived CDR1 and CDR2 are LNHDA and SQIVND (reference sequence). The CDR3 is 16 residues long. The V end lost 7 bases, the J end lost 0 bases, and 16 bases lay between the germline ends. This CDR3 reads CASTPWGTDSYNEQFF. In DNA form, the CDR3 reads TGTGCCAGTACCCCGTGGGGGACGGACTCCTACAATGAGCAGTTCTTC. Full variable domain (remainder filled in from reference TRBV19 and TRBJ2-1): DGGITQSPKYLFRKEGQNVTLSCEQNLNHDAMYWYRQDPGQGLRLIYYSQIVNDFQKGDIAEGYSVSREKKESFPLTVTSAQKNPTAFYLCASTPWGTDSYNEQFFGPGTRLTVL.

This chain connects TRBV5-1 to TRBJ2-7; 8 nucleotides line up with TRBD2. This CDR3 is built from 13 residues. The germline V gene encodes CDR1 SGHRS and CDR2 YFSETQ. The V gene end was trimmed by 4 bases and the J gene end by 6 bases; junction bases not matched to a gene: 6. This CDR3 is CASSTSGGSEQYF. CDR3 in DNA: TGCGCCAGCAGCACTAGCGGTGGGTCCGAGCAGTACTTC.

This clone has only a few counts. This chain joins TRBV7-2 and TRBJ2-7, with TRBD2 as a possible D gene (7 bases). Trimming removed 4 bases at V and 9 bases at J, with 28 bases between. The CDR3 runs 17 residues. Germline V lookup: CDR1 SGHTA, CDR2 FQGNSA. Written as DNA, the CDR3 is TGTGCCAGCAGCTCCCGTAGGGGGGGCGGAATCACTACGGGGCAGTACTTC. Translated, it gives CASSSRRGGGITTGQYF. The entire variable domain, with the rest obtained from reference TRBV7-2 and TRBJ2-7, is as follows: GAGVSQSPSNKVTEKGKDVELRCDPISGHTALYWYRQSLGQGLEFLIYFQGNSAPDKSGLPSDRFSAERTGGSVSTLTIQRTQQEDSAVYLCASSSRRGGGITTGQYFGPGTRLTVT.

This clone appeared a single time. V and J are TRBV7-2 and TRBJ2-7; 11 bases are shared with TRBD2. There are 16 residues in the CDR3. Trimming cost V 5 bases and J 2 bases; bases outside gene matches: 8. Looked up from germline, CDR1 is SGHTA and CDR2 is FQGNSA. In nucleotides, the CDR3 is TGTGCCAGCAGCGCCGCCTCTAGCGGGAGGACCTACGAGCAGTACTTC. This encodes CASSAASSGRTYEQYF.

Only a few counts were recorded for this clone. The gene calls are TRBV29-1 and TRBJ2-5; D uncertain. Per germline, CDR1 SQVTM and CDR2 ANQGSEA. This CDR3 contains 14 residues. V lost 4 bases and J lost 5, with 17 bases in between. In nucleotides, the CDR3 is TGCAGCGTTGGATTCCACGGGCTGGCGGAGACCCAGTACTTC. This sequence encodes CSVGFHGLAETQYF.

The CDR3 protein is CSGGQGSSGEQFF. CDR3 bases: TGCAGCGGTGGACAGGGGTCGTCTGGTGAGCAGTTCTTC. The chain carries TRBV29-1 and TRBJ2-1, with TRBD1 matching over 9 bases. Trimming removed 7 bases from V and 9 bases from J; junction bases left unmatched: 10. The CDR3 extends over 13 amino acids. Per germline, CDR1 SQVTM and CDR2 ANQGSEA.

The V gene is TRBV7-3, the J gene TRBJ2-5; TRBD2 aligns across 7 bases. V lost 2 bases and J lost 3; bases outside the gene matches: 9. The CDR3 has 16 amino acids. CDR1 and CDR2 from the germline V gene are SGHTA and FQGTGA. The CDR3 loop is CASSLGAGVSEETQYF. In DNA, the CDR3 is TGTGCCAGCAGCTTAGGCGCGGGAGTTAGCGAAGAGACCCAGTACTTC.

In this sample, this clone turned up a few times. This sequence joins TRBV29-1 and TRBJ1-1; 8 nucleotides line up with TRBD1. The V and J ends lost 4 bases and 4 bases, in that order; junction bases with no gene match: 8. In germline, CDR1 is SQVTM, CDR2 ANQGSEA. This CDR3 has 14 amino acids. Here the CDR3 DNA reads TGCAGCGTTGCGTTATCGACAGGGGCCACTGAAGCTTTCTTT. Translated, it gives CSVALSTGATEAFF.

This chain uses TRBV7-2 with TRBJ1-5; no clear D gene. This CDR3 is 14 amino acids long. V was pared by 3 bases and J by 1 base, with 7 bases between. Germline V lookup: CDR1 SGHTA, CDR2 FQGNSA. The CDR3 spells CASSFFGSNQPQHF. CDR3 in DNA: TGTGCCAGCAGCTTCTTCGGGAGCAATCAGCCCCAGCATTTT.

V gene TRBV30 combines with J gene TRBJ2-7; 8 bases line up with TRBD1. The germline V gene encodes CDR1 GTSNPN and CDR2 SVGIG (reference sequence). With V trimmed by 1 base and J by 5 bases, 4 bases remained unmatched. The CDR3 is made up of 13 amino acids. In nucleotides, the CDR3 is TGTGCCTGGAGTGGATCAGGGGGCGACGAGCAGTACTTC. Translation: CAWSGSGGDEQYF.

DNA of the CDR3: TGTGCCAGCAGGTCGGAATTGGGAGCGTCTAGGGAGCAGTTCTTC. Its translation is CASRSELGASREQFF. V usage is TRBV7-2 and J usage is TRBJ2-1, with D possibly being TRBD2 (5 bases). Germline values: CDR1 SGHTA, CDR2 FQGNSA. The V end lost 6 bases, the J end lost 10 bases, and 22 bases lay between the germline ends. The CDR3 contains 15 residues.